This T cell receptor (beta chain) was identified in a study of CD8 T cells in Susac syndrome. CDR3 size: 13 residues. V was cut by 4 bases and J by 8 bases, with 15 bases left in between. Sequencing of TCR beta drew on CD8+ and CD4+ T cells from blood. Multiple sclerosis controls were treatment-naive patients with stable or active relapsing-remitting disease. FACS was used to enrich TEMRA cells, whereas the CD8+ and CD4+ T cells were obtained by negative isolation. Random hexamers served to reverse transcribe roughly 0.45 to 1 ug RNA. It was immunoSEQ multiplex PCR that amplified TCR beta CDR3 across 54 Vbeta and 13 Jbeta. A single record per CDR3 protein comes from TCRdb applying MiXCR to the immunoSEQ multiplex PCR reads. Of 250,000 or so distinct CDR3 sequences listed, about 94% were seen once; the top ten hold 0.06% to 0.08%.

V is TRBV12-3 or TRBV12-4 and J is TRBJ2-7; maybe TRBD2 (5 bases). The material sequenced was CD4+ T cells from PBMCs. The sequence was collected from a human donor with multiple sclerosis. The CDR3 region is CASSSTSGSQQYF. CDR3 sequence (DNA): TGTGCCAGCAGTTCTACCTCTGGGAGCCAGCAGTACTTC.